This T cell receptor beta chain was recorded in a study of CD8+ T cells in alopecia areata. Overall study findings and caveats: Compared with mice, patients displayed less clear TCR sharing, possibly for HLA-related reasons. Lesional scalp, notably in alopecia totalis/universalis, had clonality above that of normal scalp.

From PBMCs, CD4+ and CD8+ T cells were sorted. Remarks on this clone: Its antigen is still unknown.

It was cDNA, reverse transcribed from extracted RNA, that served as the sequencing template. The repertoire was sequenced with immunoSEQ multiplex PCR; TCRdb's copy has only in-frame clones and lacks some. Among 200,000 to 250,000 clones, more than 55% were seen once, and the ten largest hold 4% to 6%. V was shortened by 3 bases and J by 5 bases, with 16 bases between the two germline ends. The CDR3 is 15 amino acids. CDR1 SEHNR and CDR2 FQNEAQ come from the germline V gene (reference sequence). This chain connects TRBV7-9 to TRBJ2-5, with TRBD1 as a possible D gene (5 bases). This TCR derives from a human donor in good health. The sequencing sample was made of CD8+ T cells sorted from blood. The DNA for the CDR3 is TGTGCCAGCAGCTTGGGCAGGGCATCGCGGGAGACCCAGTACTTC. Encoded protein: CASSLGRASRETQYF. The full variable domain, in which reference TRBV7-9 and TRBJ2-5 provide the parts outside the CDR3, is DTGVSQNPRHKITKRGQNVTFRCDPISEHNRLYWYRQTLGQGPEFLTYFQNEAQLEKSRLLSDRFSAERPKGSFSTLEIQRTEQGDSAMYLCASSLGRASRETQYFGPGTRLLVL.